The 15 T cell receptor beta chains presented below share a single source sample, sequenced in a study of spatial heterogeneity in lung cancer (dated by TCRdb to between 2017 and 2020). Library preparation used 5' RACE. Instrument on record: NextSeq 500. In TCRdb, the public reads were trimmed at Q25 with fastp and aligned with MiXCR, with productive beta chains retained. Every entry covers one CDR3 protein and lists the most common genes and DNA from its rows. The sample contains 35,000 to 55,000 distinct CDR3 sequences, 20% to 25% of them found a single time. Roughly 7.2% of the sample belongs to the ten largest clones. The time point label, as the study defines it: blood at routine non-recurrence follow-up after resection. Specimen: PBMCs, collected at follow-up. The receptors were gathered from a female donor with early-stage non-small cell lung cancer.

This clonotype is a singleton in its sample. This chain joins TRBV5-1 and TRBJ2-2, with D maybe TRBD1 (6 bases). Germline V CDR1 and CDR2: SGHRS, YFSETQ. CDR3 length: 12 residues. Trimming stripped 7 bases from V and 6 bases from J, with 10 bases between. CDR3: CASRPGAGELFF. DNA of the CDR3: TGCGCCAGCCGCCCAGGGGCCGGGGAGCTGTTTTTT.

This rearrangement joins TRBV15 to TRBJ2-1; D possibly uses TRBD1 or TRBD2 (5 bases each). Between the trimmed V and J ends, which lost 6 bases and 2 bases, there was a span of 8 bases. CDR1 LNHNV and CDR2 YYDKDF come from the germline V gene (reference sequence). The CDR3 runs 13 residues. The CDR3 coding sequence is TGTGCCACCAGTTTGGGGGCCTACAATGAGCAGTTCTTC. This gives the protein CATSLGAYNEQFF.

CDR3 sequence (DNA): TGTGCCAGCAGCTCCTTGCTGTGGGGACAATACGAGCAGTACGTC. Its translation is CASSSLLWGQYEQYV. The chain employs TRBV5-5 and TRBJ2-7, with D maybe TRBD1 (6 bases). Trimming removed 3 bases from V and 4 bases from J, with 17 bases in between. The CDR3 extends over 15 amino acids. Germline CDR1 and CDR2: SGHKS and YYEKEE (reference sequence).

CDR3 residues: CSVAQGGTEAFF. The CDR3 bases are TGCAGCGTTGCACAGGGAGGAACTGAAGCTTTCTTT. The chain combines TRBV29-1 with TRBJ1-1, with a weak D call TRBD1 (6 bases). Germline lookup yields CDR1 SQVTM and CDR2 ANQGSEA. CDR3 length equals 12 residues. V was cut by 4 bases and J by 5 bases, with 11 bases left in between.

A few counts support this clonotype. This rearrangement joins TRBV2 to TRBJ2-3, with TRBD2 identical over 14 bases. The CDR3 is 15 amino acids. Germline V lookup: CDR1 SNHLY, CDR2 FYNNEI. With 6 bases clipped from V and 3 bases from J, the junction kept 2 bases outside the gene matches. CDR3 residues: CASRGTSGSTDTQYF. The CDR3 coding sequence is TGTGCCAGCAGGGGGACTAGCGGGAGTACAGATACGCAGTATTTT.

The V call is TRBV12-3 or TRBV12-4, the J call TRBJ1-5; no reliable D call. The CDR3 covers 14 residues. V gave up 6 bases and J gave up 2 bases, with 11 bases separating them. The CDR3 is CASRDTGGNQPQHF. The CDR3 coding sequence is TGTGCCAGCAGGGATACGGGAGGCAATCAGCCCCAGCATTTT.

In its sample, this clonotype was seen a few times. CDR3 in amino acids: CASSQDQARGGGYTF. The CDR3 nucleotides are TGTGCCAGCAGCCAAGATCAAGCCAGGGGGGGTGGCTACACCTTC. This chain connects TRBV3-1 to TRBJ1-2; 7 positions match TRBD1. This CDR3 region has 15 residues. The germline gives CDR1 LGHDT, CDR2 YNNKEL (reference sequence). V shed 0 bases, J shed 7 bases, and the junction held 8 bases outside the gene matches.

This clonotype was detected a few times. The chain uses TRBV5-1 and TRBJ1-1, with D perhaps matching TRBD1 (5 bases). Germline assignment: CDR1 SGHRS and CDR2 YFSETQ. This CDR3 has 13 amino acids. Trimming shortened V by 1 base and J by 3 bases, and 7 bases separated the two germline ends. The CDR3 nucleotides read TGCGCCAGCAGCTTGTGGGGGGACACTGAAGCTTTCTTT. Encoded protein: CASSLWGDTEAFF.

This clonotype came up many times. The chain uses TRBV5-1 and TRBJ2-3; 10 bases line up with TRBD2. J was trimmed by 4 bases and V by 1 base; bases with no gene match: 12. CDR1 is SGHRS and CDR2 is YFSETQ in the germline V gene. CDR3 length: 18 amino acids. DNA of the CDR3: TGCGCCAGCAGCTTGTTGTCGTCTAGCGGGAGTAACGCAGATACGCAGTATTTT. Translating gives CASSLLSSSGSNADTQYF.

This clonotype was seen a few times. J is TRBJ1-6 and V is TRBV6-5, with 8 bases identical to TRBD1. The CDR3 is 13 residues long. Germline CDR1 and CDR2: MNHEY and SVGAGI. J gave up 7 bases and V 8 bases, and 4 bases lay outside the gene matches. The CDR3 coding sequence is TGTGCCAGCCGACAGGGGCTAAATTCACCCCTCCACTTT. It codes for CASRQGLNSPLHF.

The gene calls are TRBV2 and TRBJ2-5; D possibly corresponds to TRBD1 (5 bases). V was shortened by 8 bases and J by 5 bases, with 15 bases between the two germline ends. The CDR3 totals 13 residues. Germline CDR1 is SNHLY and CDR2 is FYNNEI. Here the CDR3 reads CASYVDSGETQYF. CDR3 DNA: TGTGCCAGCTACGTTGACTCAGGGGAGACCCAGTACTTC.

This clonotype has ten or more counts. For the CDR3, the DNA is TGTGCCAGCAGCCAGACAGGCGCTGTAGGGAAACTGTTTTTT. It is translated as CASSQTGAVGKLFF. The chain employs TRBV3-1 and TRBJ1-4, with a weak D call TRBD1 (6 bases). The length of the CDR3 is 14 residues. The V end was cut by 3 bases, the J end by 11 bases, with 16 bases between. Germline V gene data show CDR1 as LGHDT and CDR2 as YNNKEL (reference sequence).

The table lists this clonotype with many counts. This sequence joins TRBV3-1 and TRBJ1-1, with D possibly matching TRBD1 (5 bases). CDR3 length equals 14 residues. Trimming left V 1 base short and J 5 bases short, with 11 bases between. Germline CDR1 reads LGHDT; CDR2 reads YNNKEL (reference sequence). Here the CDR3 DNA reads TGTGCCAGCAGCCAAGGGGCACAGGATACTGAAGCTTTCTTT. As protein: CASSQGAQDTEAFF. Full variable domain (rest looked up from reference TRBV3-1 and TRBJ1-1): DTAVSQTPKYLVTQMGNDKSIKCEQNLGHDTMYWYKQDSKKFLKIMFSYNNKELIINETVPNRFSPKSPDKAHLNLHINSLELGDSAVYFCASSQGAQDTEAFFGQGTRLTVV.

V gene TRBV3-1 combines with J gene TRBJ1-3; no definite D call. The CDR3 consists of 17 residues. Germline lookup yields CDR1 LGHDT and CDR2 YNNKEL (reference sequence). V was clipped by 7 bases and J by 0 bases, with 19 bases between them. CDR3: CASNNPREIDSGNTIYF. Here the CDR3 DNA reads TGTGCCAGCAATAACCCGCGGGAGATAGACTCTGGAAACACCATATATTTT.

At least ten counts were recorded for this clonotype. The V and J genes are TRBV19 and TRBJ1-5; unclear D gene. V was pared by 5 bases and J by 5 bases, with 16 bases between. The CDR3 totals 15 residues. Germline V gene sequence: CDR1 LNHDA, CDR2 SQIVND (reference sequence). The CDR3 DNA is TGTGCCAGTAGTTCTGGGTCAAACGGGTATCAGCCCCAGCATTTT. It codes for CASSSGSNGYQPQHF.